The present TCR beta chain was sequenced within a study of CD8+ T cells in alopecia areata. Study-wide points: Possibly because of HLA-related factors, TCR sharing was less clear across patients than in mice.

As the sequencing template, cDNA was produced by extracting RNA and reverse transcribing it. Generated by immunoSEQ multiplex PCR, the TCRdb table keeps only in-frame clones and is missing some. The repertoire holds about 150,000 clones, around 55% seen once, with approximately 19% in the top ten. This CDR3 has 13 residues. V was shortened by 4 bases and J by 3 bases, with 9 bases between the two germline ends. Germline CDR1 and CDR2: LGHNA and YSLEER. This clone was detected a few times. Its antigen remains unknown. This sequence was found in a human donor with alopecia areata. Sequencing used CD8+ T cells sorted from blood, obtained at week 0. V is TRBV4-3 and J is TRBJ2-5; the D is unclear. DNA of the CDR3: TGCGCCAGCAGCCCAGACCAGAAAGAGACCCAGTACTTC. Translated: CASSPDQKETQYF.